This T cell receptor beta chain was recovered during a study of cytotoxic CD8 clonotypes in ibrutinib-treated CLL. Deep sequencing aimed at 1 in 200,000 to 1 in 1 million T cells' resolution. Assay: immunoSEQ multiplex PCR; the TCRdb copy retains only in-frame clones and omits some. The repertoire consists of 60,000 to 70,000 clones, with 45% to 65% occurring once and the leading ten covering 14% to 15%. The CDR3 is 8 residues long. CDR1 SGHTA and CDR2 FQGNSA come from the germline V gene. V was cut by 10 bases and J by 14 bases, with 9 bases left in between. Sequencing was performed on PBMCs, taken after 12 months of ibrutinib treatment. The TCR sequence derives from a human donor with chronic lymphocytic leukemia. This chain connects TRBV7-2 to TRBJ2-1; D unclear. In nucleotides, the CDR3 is TGTGCCACGGACGTGGAGTTCTTC. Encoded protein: CATDVEFF.